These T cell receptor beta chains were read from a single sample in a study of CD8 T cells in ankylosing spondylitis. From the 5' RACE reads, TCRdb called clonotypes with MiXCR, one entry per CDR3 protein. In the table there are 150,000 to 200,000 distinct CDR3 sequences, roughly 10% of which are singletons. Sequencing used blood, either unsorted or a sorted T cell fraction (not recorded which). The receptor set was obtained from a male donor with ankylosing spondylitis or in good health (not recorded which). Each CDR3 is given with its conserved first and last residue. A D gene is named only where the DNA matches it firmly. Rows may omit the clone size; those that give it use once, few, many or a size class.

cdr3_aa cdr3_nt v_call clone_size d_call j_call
CASSRLAQRNEQFF TGCGCCAGCAGCCGGTTGGCACAGCGCAATGAGCAGTTCTTC TRBV10-1 few - TRBJ2-1
CSARDRDTGNTIYF TGCAGTGCTAGAGATAGGGATACTGGAAACACCATATATTTT TRBV20-1 many - TRBJ1-3
CAIGDRGSRGNTIYF TGTGCCATCGGAGACAGGGGTTCGCGGGGAAACACCATATATTTT TRBV10-3 many TRBD1 TRBJ1-3
CSAPTSGRGNEQFF TGCAGTGCCCCGACTAGCGGGAGAGGGAATGAGCAGTTCTTC TRBV20-1 few TRBD2 TRBJ2-1
CAISAGQGSGTF TGTGCCATCAGTGCGGGACAGGGGTCGGGCACCTTC TRBV10-3 many TRBD1 TRBJ1-2
CAISGDAVTDTQYF TGTGCCATCAGCGGGGACGCCGTCACAGATACGCAGTATTTT TRBV10-3 many - TRBJ2-3
CSARGLGADGYTF TGCAGTGCTAGAGGGCTAGGGGCGGATGGCTACACCTTC TRBV20-1 few - TRBJ1-2
CASRPRMSGKGNEQFF TGTGCCAGCAGGCCCCGAATGAGCGGGAAGGGCAATGAGCAGTTCTTC TRBV12-3/TRBV12-4 many TRBD2 TRBJ2-1
CASSRQGSYGYTF TGTGCCAGCTCACGACAGGGGAGTTATGGCTACACCTTC TRBV18 many TRBD1 TRBJ1-2
CSVRTGNTEAFF TGCAGCGTCCGGACGGGGAACACTGAAGCTTTCTTT TRBV29-1 many - TRBJ1-1
CSVRVGANVLTF TGCAGCGTCAGGGTTGGGGCCAACGTCCTGACTTTC TRBV29-1 - - TRBJ2-6
CASSYTHAGSGRSSTDTQYF TGTGCCAGCAGCTACACTCACGCGGGAAGTGGCAGAAGTTCCACAGATACGCAGTATTTT TRBV11-2 many - TRBJ2-3
CASSPAVYRSSYNEQFF TGTGCCAGCAGCCCGGCAGTCTACCGGAGCTCCTACAATGAGCAGTTCTTC TRBV14 - - TRBJ2-1
CSVEPTGGGETQYF TGCAGCGTTGAACCGACAGGGGGCGGTGAGACCCAGTACTTC TRBV29-1 many TRBD1 TRBJ2-5
CASSLQGEETQYF TGTGCCAGCAGTCTTCAGGGGGAAGAGACCCAGTACTTC TRBV12-3/TRBV12-4 many TRBD1 TRBJ2-5
CASSLNGFNYGYTF TGTGCCAGCAGTTTGAACGGTTTTAACTATGGCTACACCTTC TRBV12-3/TRBV12-4 many - TRBJ1-2
CAITGTSGSYNEQFF TGTGCCATCACTGGGACTAGCGGGAGCTACAATGAGCAGTTCTTC TRBV10-3 many TRBD2 TRBJ2-1
CASSHRGVIYEQYF TGTGCCAGCAGTCACAGGGGGGTAATCTACGAGCAGTACTTC TRBV6-5 many TRBD1 TRBJ2-7
CASSSGQGGYNSPLHF TGTGCCAGCAGCTCAGGACAGGGCGGCTATAATTCACCCCTCCACTTT TRBV5-6 many TRBD1 TRBJ1-6